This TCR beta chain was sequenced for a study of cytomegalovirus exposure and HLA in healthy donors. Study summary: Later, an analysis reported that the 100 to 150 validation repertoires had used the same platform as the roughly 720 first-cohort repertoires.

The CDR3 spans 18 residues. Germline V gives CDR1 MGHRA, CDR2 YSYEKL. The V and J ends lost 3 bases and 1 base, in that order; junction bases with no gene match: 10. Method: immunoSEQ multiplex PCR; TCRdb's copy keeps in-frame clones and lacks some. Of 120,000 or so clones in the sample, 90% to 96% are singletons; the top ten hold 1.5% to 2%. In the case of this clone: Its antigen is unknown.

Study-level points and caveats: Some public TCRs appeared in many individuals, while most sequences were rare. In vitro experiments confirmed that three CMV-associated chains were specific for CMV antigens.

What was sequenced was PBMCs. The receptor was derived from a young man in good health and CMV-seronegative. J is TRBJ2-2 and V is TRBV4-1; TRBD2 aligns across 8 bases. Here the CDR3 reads CASSHDSWAGGNTGELFF. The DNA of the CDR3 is TGCGCCAGCAGCCACGATTCGTGGGCGGGAGGGAACACCGGGGAGCTGTTTTTT.